The source of this TCR beta chain is a study of CD8 T cells in Susac syndrome. After extraction with the RNeasy kit, roughly 0.5 to 1 ug of the RNA was reverse transcribed using random hexamers. The method of amplification for TCR beta CDR3 was immunoSEQ multiplex PCR, covering 54 Vbeta and 13 Jbeta. TCRdb reprocessed the immunoSEQ multiplex PCR reads with MiXCR, giving one entry per CDR3 protein. The table includes a few hundred thousand distinct CDR3 sequences, roughly 96% detected once. This clonotype came up once. Its specificity is unknown. From blood CD8+ and CD4+ T cells, TCR beta sequences were generated. Negative isolation yielded CD8+ and CD4+ T cells; FACS enriched TEMRA cells. Trimming removed 4 bases at V and 9 bases at J, with 16 bases between. The CDR3 consists of 14 residues. Germline V gene lookup returns CDR1 SNHLY and CDR2 FYNNEI. Findings and limits, study-wide: The number of individuals included in the study's TCR sequencing and HLA analysis was acknowledged as relatively small.

This receptor was identified in a human donor with multiple sclerosis. Source material: CD4+ T cells from PBMCs. This chain joins TRBV2 and TRBJ1-5; D gene unclear. In nucleotides, the CDR3 is TGTGCCAGCAGTGGACAACAGCAGTTTTGGCCCCAGCATTTT. It specifies CASSGQQQFWPQHF. Supplemented by reference TRBV2 and TRBJ1-5, the full variable domain reads EPEVTQTPSHQVTQMGQEVILRCVPISNHLYFYWYRQILGQKVEFLVSFYNNEISEKSEIFDDQFSVERPDGSNFTLKIRSTKLEDSAMYFCASSGQQQFWPQHFGDGTRLSIL.